Included here is one T cell receptor (beta chain) sequence, with context. This clone was seen a few times. This clone's antigen is unknown. No base-level quality is on record; no much larger clone is a single base apart. The cohort comprised under 700 healthy bone marrow donors. At the time of sampling, all cohort members were nominally healthy, though unrecorded immune exposures were likely present. The donor was CMV seropositive and belonged to the group of 250 to 300 seropositive cohort members. Each donor provided a peripheral blood sample, and peripheral blood mononuclear cells were used for TCR beta sequencing. The Qiagen DNeasy Blood Extraction Kit was used to extract genomic DNA from the blood cell samples. There are 15 amino acids in the CDR3, from cysteine to phenylalanine inclusive. Here the CDR3 DNA is all that survives: 45 bases in frame from base 1. Between the V and J ends, shortened by 2 bases and 2 bases respectively, the junction contains 14 bases. Looking up the germline V gene yields CDR1 SGDLS and CDR2 YYNGEE.

This sample was included in a study of cytomegalovirus exposure and HLA in healthy donors (dated by TCRdb to about 2017). In the study overall: An earlier analysis of about 560 of the donors reported approximately 280 Gb of sequence data and 95 million to 120 million unique TCR beta sequences obtained from approximately 180 million T cells. An early release covering 550 to 650 HLA-typed donors comprised 300 to 350 gigabases of sequencing data and around 85 million unique TCR sequences. Of the 300 to 500 genotyped donors, over 80% were placed in the genetic ancestry cluster associated with self-reported Caucasian donors. The study aimed to test whether cataloging public T cell receptors could reveal signatures of past pathogen exposure. The study profiled the T cell repertoires of under 700 subjects by immunosequencing and related them to cytomegalovirus serostatus. Along with the roughly 700-subject first cohort, a separate validation cohort of more than 90 different subjects was used. High-throughput TCR immunosequencing, statistical association of individual TCRs with disease status, and machine learning were combined to predict cytomegalovirus infection status. In a later analysis, previously published TCR beta repertoires from 550 to 700 donors were re-analyzed and high-resolution HLA genotyping was added so that TCR occurrence patterns could be studied. Rather than using new phenotypic data, the later analysis identified candidate immune exposures from TCR beta sequences and from how often those sequences occurred across donors. In an earlier analysis of over 550 of the donors, high-throughput TCR beta sequencing was used to judge whether each TCR beta V gene segment behaved as functional or pseudogenic. Alongside the repertoire data, information on donor age, sex, ethnicity and CMV serostatus was compiled. A later genetic analysis used genome-wide SNP genotypes for 398 of the 666 donors, treating that subset as a discovery cohort. All discovery cohort repertoires had been generated on a single sequencing platform. HLA typing covered class I and class II loci at four-digit resolution. The number of donors typed differed by locus, with about 629-630 for A, B, C, DRB1 and DQB1, roughly 520 for DQA1, 600 to 610 for DPA1, and approximately 470 for DPB1. Four to six DR-DQ haplotypes were handled as single units for association and clustering, since linkage in the cohort was strong. Across approximately 400 genotyped donors of the cohort, an average of roughly 250,000 unique TCR beta nucleotide sequences per donor were sequenced, and roughly a sixth of those sequences were non-productive.

Library prep was done by the immunoSEQ multiplex PCR assay. For the multiplex PCR, a mixture combining 60 forward primers for TCR Vbeta segments and 13 reverse primers for TCR Jbeta segments was used. A multiplex PCR assay on genomic DNA amplified the CDR3 region of rearranged TCR beta genes. The amplified TCR beta libraries were sequenced on the Illumina HiSeq System as 87-base-pair reads. The study's processing was this. In a later analysis, some 80 million unique TCR beta chains were counted across the 650 to 700 repertoires, and around 10 million of these chains were shared by at least two donors. A nearest-neighbor algorithm error-corrected the raw reads and collapsed the reads into unique sequences, merging closely related sequences to remove PCR and sequencing errors. CDR3 sequences were aligned to IMGT reference sequences to assign V, D and J gene segments. For a sequence to be retained, a match of at least six nucleotides to both a V gene segment and a J gene segment was required. A rearrangement was called productive if the CDR3 had no stop codons and remained in frame with V and J, and every other rearrangement was called non-productive. Following IMGT convention, CDR3 was defined as the stretch from the second conserved V-encoded cysteine up to the conserved J-encoded phenylalanine. The earlier analysis of fewer than 750 of the donors excluded sequences that lacked an unambiguous match to a single V gene segment. An earlier analysis of fewer than 750 of the donors called V segments functional above 56.7% productive rearrangements and segregating when the between-donor standard deviation exceeded 5%. A statistical classification framework was built to diagnose cytomegalovirus status from the catalog of TCR beta chain sequences. A later analysis assigned V and J genes by comparing TCR nucleotide sequences with IMGT/GENE-DB human TR gene sequences. Using the TCRdist pipeline, a later analysis assigned CDR3 sequences along with most-parsimonious VDJ recombination scenarios. In a later analysis, each TCR beta chain was defined by its CDR3 amino acid sequence together with its V-gene family, and reads without a unique V-gene family were excluded. As a way to deal with suspected cross-contamination and a sequencing artifact, a later analysis dropped nearly 600 nucleotide sequences that were highly shared and had low generation probability. For each public chain, a later analysis derived a clonal expansion index from normalized ranks of inferred template counts within each repertoire. A later analysis computed generation probabilities with a VDJ recombination model fitted to out-of-frame rearrangements, and checked the results against IGoR. Hypergeometric tests were used in a later analysis to score TCR-TCR, TCR-HLA and TCR-CMV co-occurrence, with a repertoire-size bias correction applied to the TCR pairs. In a later analysis, false discovery rates were estimated by permuting HLA or CMV assignments 20 times. In a later analysis, co-occurring TCRs were grouped using DBSCAN, and TCRdist sequence similarity was added for clustering within HLA-allele-positive subsets. Co-occurrence clustering excluded repertoires with fewer than 30,000 or more than 120,000 public chains, plus five with anomalous nucleotide sharing. TCRdb obtained this table from immuneACCESS and retained in-frame rearrangements with V and J assigned. These tables miss some clones; where compared with another copy, unresolved V genes account for less than half of the shortfall, and the remainder is unexplained. The V and J calls and clone size come from that table; D and trimming were worked out from the DNA. The sample profile shows roughly 97,000 clones; about 9.4% of them were found once. Jointly, the top ten make up around 5.9% of the sample.

The study at large found these results: Broadly in line with IMGT annotations, most TCR beta V segments showed up in productive rearrangements about 90% or about 30% of the time in an earlier analysis of 450 to 750 of the donors. A later genetic analysis reported fewer N-insertions in productive TCRs among donors in an Asian-associated ancestry cluster than the approximately 670-donor mean. Because some donors lacked HLA typing at each locus, the association tests relied only on the typed subset. Because the 87-base-pair reads could not distinguish some IMGT-functional V segments, including TRBV6-2 and TRBV6-3, those segments were excluded. Correlated functional status among segregating V segments might reflect linkage disequilibrium, but an unknown experimental factor could not be ruled out. For the cohort, immune exposure information was limited to CMV serostatus. Presence/absence analyses assumed roughly uniform sequencing depth across donors, an assumption that may not hold. At a false discovery rate of 0.05, a later analysis linked under 20,000 TCR beta sequences to specific HLA alleles. A later analysis found that HLA-associated TCR beta chains were more clonally expanded and had lower generation probabilities than equally common non-associated chains. Most TCR sequences were seen in very few donors, while some public TCRs were found in many individuals. In a later analysis, several top co-occurrence clusters were reported to appear linked to parvovirus B19, influenza, CMV and Epstein-Barr virus. Cytomegalovirus status was reported to be diagnosed by the classifier with high specificity and sensitivity in both the original and validation cohorts. According to the authors, the approach could potentially be generalized to other disease states and immunological phenotypes. Most CMV-associated TCR beta chains appeared to be HLA-restricted in a later analysis, and the HLA associations seemed to be driven largely by CMV exposure. Only TCR beta chains were sequenced in this cohort, and the absence of alpha or paired-chain data limited detectable features. An association between a missense DCLRE1C variant and V-gene and J-gene trimming of TCR beta chains was found in a later genetic analysis and replicated in an independent cohort. In vitro tests confirmed that a few of the cytomegalovirus-associated TCR beta chains recognize cytomegalovirus antigens. Because counts were too low, roughly 18 rarely observed V segments, including chromosome 9 orphons, were left out of the earlier analysis of 500 to 750 of the donors. A total of fewer than 200 TCR beta chains were listed by the study as associated with cytomegalovirus. When HLA alleles, especially DR and DQ, strongly co-occurred, TCR associations were difficult to assign to individual alleles. The sequencing pipeline was judged likely to have produced a cluster of highly shared sequence variants as a technical artifact. In a later analysis, TCR association rates were found to vary across HLA loci, with the most associated TCRs seen for DRB1 alleles and the fewest for HLA-C alleles. A further reported finding was that TCR beta sequences accurately predicted the HLA-A and HLA-B alleles for most subjects in the first cohort.

This TCR derives from a man in his forties in good health and CMV-seropositive. This chain joins TRBV9 to TRBJ2-7, with TRBD2 as a weak D call on 5 bases. Specimen: PBMCs. Here is the DNA: TGTGCCAGCAGCGTCTTTGCGGGTGGGACCTACGAGCAGTACTTC. Translated, it gives CASSVFAGGTYEQYF.